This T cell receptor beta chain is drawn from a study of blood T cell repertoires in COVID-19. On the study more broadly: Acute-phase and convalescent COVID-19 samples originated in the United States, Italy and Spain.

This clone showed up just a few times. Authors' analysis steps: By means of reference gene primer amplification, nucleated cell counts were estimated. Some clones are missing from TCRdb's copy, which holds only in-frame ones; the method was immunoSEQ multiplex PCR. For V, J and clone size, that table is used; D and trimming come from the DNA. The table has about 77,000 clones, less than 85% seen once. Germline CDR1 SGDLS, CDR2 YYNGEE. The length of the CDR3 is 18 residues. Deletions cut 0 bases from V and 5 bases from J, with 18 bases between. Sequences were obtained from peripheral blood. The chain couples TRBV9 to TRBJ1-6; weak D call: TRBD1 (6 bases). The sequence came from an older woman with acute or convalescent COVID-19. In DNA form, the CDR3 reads TGTGCCAGCAGCGTAGTACGAAGGGGGGAGGGTAATAATTCACCCCTCCACTTT. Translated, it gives CASSVVRRGEGNNSPLHF.